The 16 T cell receptor beta chains reported below all come from one sample, sequenced in a study of Ad26.COV2.S vaccination and SARS-CoV-2 variants. The data were produced by immunoSEQ multiplex PCR, yet TCRdb's version contains in-frame clones alone and is incomplete. The repertoire consists of nearly 400,000 clones, with 89% occurring once and the leading ten covering about 2%. Noted treatment: around 19 received Ad26.COV2.S at low or high dose, single or two shots; 5 received placebo; per-sample allocation not given. Repertoires come from day 63 after the first vaccine or placebo injection. Specimen: peripheral blood, collected in a trial of Ad26.COV2.S vaccine versus placebo. All receptors derive from a person between 18 and 60 years old who received the Ad26.COV2.S COVID-19 vaccine or a placebo.

J is TRBJ2-4 and V is TRBV7-9; 7 positions agree with TRBD1. The CDR3 covers 14 residues. The V segment lost 5 bases and the J segment 5 bases; nucleotides outside the gene matches: 6. CDR1 is SEHNR and CDR2 is FQNEAQ in the germline V gene (reference sequence). CDR3 in amino acids: CASSPPGQQNIQYF. The CDR3, as DNA: TGTGCCAGCAGCCCGCCGGGACAGCAAAACATTCAGTACTTC.

The rearrangement joins TRBV24-1 to TRBJ2-1; 10 bases match TRBD2. The CDR3 is 17 residues long. Trimming at V came to 4 bases and at J to 6 bases, leaving 11 bases not matched to a gene. The germline V gene encodes CDR1 KGHDR and CDR2 SFDVKD. CDR3: CATSDRPFGLAVNEQFF. The DNA for the CDR3 is TGTGCCACCAGTGACCGGCCATTTGGACTAGCGGTCAATGAGCAGTTCTTC.

Regarding this clone: Other DNA sequences in this specimen translate into the identical CDR3. The J gene is TRBJ2-5, the V gene TRBV19; 12 bases are shared with TRBD1. The CDR3 runs 15 residues. The trim removed 1 base at V and 4 bases at J, leaving 1 base unmatched. CDR1 and CDR2 from the germline V gene are LNHDA and SQIVND (reference sequence). This CDR3 is CASSIGDRGRETQYF. Written as DNA, the CDR3 is TGTGCCAGTAGTATAGGGGACAGGGGGCGAGAGACCCAGTACTTC.

This rearrangement joins TRBV29-1 to TRBJ2-1; tentatively, D is TRBD2 (6 bases). The ends were cut back, 1 base at V and 0 bases at J, with 7 bases in the middle. CDR1 is SQVTM and CDR2 is ANQGSEA in the germline V gene. This CDR3 contains 14 residues. The CDR3 is CSVEGSGSYNEQFF. The CDR3 bases are TGCAGCGTTGAAGGTAGCGGCTCCTACAATGAGCAGTTCTTC.

V and J are TRBV3-1 (or the pseudogene TRBV3-2) and TRBJ2-1; D ambiguous. This CDR3 comprises 14 residues. Germline lookup yields CDR1 LGHDT and CDR2 YNNKEL (reference sequence). V was pared by 0 bases and J by 6 bases, with 9 bases between. CDR3 nucleotides: TGTGCCAGCAGCCAAGAGTGGGTCGGCAATGAGCAGTTCTTC. Translation: CASSQEWVGNEQFF.

This chain joins TRBV28 and TRBJ2-1; 10 bases line up with TRBD2. CDR3 length: 14 amino acids. V shed 8 bases, J shed 9 bases, and the junction held 10 bases outside the gene matches. From germline, CDR1 is MDHEN and CDR2 SYDVKM. CDR3 region: CASVRAGGPLEQFF. The CDR3 DNA sequence: TGTGCCAGCGTAAGAGCGGGAGGGCCTCTTGAGCAGTTCTTC. Using reference TRBV28 and TRBJ2-1 for the parts outside the CDR3, the full variable domain is DVKVTQSSRYLVKRTGEKVFLECVQDMDHENMFWYRQDPGLGLRLIYFSYDVKMKEKGDIPEGYSVSREKKERFSLILESASTNQTSMYLCASVRAGGPLEQFFGPGTRLTVL.

The chain carries TRBV4-2 and TRBJ2-3; 9 bases line up with TRBD2. V dropped 0 bases and J dropped 4; count of bases not matched to a gene: 11. The CDR3 runs 18 residues. CDR1 and CDR2 from the germline V gene are LGHNA and YNFKEQ. For the CDR3, the DNA is TGTGCCAGCAGCCAAGATCTCTTAGCGGGAGTTGGCCCAGATACGCAGTATTTT. It translates to CASSQDLLAGVGPDTQYF.

CDR3 nucleotides: TGTGCTAGTGGTACTTCGGTCTCGGGGGCAACTAATGAAAAACTGTTTTTT. Translating it yields CASGTSVSGATNEKLFF. The chain couples TRBV12-5 to TRBJ1-4, with a possible D match to TRBD1 (5 bases). Per germline, CDR1 LGHNT and CDR2 FRNRAP. The length of the CDR3 is 17 residues. Trimming removed 5 bases at V and 0 bases at J, with 16 bases between. Full variable domain (remainder filled in from reference TRBV12-5 and TRBJ1-4): DARVTQTPRHKVTEMGQEVTMRCQPILGHNTVFWYRQTMMQGLELLAYFRNRAPLDDSGMPKDRFSAEMPDATLATLKIQPSEPRDSAVYFCASGTSVSGATNEKLFFGSGTQLSVL.

The J gene is TRBJ2-7, the V gene TRBV4-1; 7 bases are shared with TRBD1. J gave up 1 base and V 0 bases, and 3 bases lay outside the gene matches. In germline, CDR1 is MGHRA, CDR2 YSYEKL. The CDR3 is 15 amino acids. The CDR3 loop reads CASSQDRGQSYEQYF. The CDR3 bases are TGCGCCAGCAGCCAAGATCGGGGACAGTCCTACGAGCAGTACTTC.

The J gene is TRBJ1-2, the V gene TRBV29-1, with a tentative D call TRBD1 (5 bases). Germline CDR1 and CDR2: SQVTM and ANQGSEA. The CDR3 runs 12 residues. The CDR3 nucleotides are TGCAGTGGGGGACCCTCCCGAGAGGGCTACACCTTC. This translates into CSGGPSREGYTF.

In its sample, this clone was seen once. The CDR3 is CASNIDSNNEQFF. The DNA of the CDR3 is TGTGCCAGCAACATCGACAGCAACAATGAGCAGTTCTTC. The chain couples TRBV12-3 or TRBV12-4 to TRBJ2-1, with TRBD1 as a possible D gene (5 bases). This CDR3 region has 13 residues. The V end was cut by 7 bases, the J end by 5 bases, with 12 bases between.

The chain has TRBV6-2 or TRBV6-3 and TRBJ2-2; weak D call: TRBD2 (6 bases). Per germline, CDR1 MNHEY and CDR2 SVGEGT. With 6 bases removed from V and 5 bases from J, the gap between germline ends came to 10 bases. The CDR3 is 13 amino acids. In DNA form, the CDR3 reads TGTGCCAGCAGCGCTGGGGGGACCGGGGAGCTGTTTTTT. Amino acids: CASSAGGTGELFF.

The V call is TRBV2, the J call TRBJ2-7; D is uncertain. Trimming took off 3 bases at V and 4 bases at J, with 10 bases between the two ends. The CDR3 runs to 13 residues. CDR1 is SNHLY and CDR2 is FYNNEI in the germline V gene. CDR3 region: CASSDWISYEQYF. The CDR3 DNA reads as TGTGCCAGCAGTGATTGGATTTCTTACGAGCAGTACTTC.

This rearrangement joins TRBV18 to TRBJ2-7; no clear D gene. With 4 bases removed from V and 6 bases from J, the gap between germline ends came to 13 bases. CDR1 and CDR2 (germline): KGHSH, LQKENI. The CDR3 is made up of 13 amino acids. The CDR3 DNA reads TGTGCCAGCTCACGCACGGTGGTCTCCGAGCAGTACTTC. This encodes CASSRTVVSEQYF.

The chain uses TRBV5-6 and TRBJ2-7; a possible D gene is TRBD1 (6 bases). The CDR3 runs to 13 residues. V was trimmed by 4 bases and J by 2 bases, leaving 10 bases between them. The germline gives CDR1 SGHDT, CDR2 YYEEEE. In DNA, the CDR3 is TGTGCCAGCAGCCCCGACAGGACCTACGAGCAGTACTTC. Amino acid sequence: CASSPDRTYEQYF.

J is TRBJ1-1 and V is TRBV5-1; D unclear. V lost 0 bases and J 5 bases, leaving 14 bases between the germline ends. The CDR3 loop spans 15 amino acids. Per germline, CDR1 SGHRS and CDR2 YFSETQ. The CDR3 region is CASSLVFAVGTEAFF. The CDR3 DNA follows: TGCGCCAGCAGCTTGGTCTTTGCGGTGGGAACTGAAGCTTTCTTT. The full variable domain, rest sourced from reference TRBV5-1 and TRBJ1-1, is KAGVTQTPRYLIKTRGQQVTLSCSPISGHRSVSWYQQTPGQGLQFLFEYFSETQRNKGNFPGRFSGRQFSNSRSEMNVSTLELGDSALYLCASSLVFAVGTEAFFGQGTRLTVV.